The 26 T cell receptor beta chains below come from one sample, sequenced in a study of blood T cell repertoires in COVID-19 (dated by TCRdb to the early 2020s). The method behind the library was the immunoSEQ multiplex PCR assay. This is the immuneACCESS table as TCRdb keeps it, with only in-frame sequences that have V and J called. A part of the clones is gone; compared with another copy, unresolved V genes explain less than half, and the rest is unexplained. A total of some 240,000 clones appear in this sample, roughly 89% of them only once. The ten largest clones take up 4% to 5% of the sample. Source material: peripheral blood. The receptor source for this set is a woman aged 40 to 50 who had recovered from COVID-19.

This clone was observed a handful of times. The gene calls are TRBV4-2 and TRBJ1-6, with D possibly matching TRBD1 (6 bases). CDR3 length equals 17 residues. Germline CDR1 LGHNA, CDR2 YNFKEQ. V lost 1 base, J lost 7 bases, and 17 bases lay in between. The DNA of the CDR3 is TGTGCCAGCAGCCAAGGTCTCAACGGACAGAACAATTCACCCCTCCACTTT. It yields the protein CASSQGLNGQNNSPLHF.

The CDR3 region is CASSGGTRVGEQYF. The CDR3 DNA follows: TGCGCCAGCAGTGGTGGGACTAGGGTCGGAGAGCAGTACTTC. V gene TRBV10-1 combines with J gene TRBJ2-7; 8 nucleotides line up with TRBD2. The CDR3 spans 14 residues. The V gene's germline CDR1 is WNHNN and CDR2 SYGVQD (reference sequence). V lost 4 bases to trimming and J lost 7 bases; unmatched junction nucleotides: 9.

Here the CDR3 reads CATSDPSGTTTYEQYV. The CDR3 DNA reads TGTGCCACCAGTGACCCCAGCGGGACTACTACTTACGAGCAGTACGTC. The chain has TRBV24-1 and TRBJ2-7; 7 bases fit TRBD2. CDR1 is KGHDR, CDR2 SFDVKD, per germline. The CDR3 has 16 residues. V was pared by 4 bases and J by 4 bases, with 12 bases of the junction left unmatched.

The chain is built from TRBV5-6 and TRBJ2-6, with 8 bases identical to TRBD1. Per germline, CDR1 SGHDT and CDR2 YYEEEE. Trimming at V came to 0 bases and at J to 3 bases, leaving 5 bases not matched to a gene. This CDR3 is 17 amino acids long. The CDR3 DNA reads as TGTGCCAGCAGCTTGGAGCAGGGGGCCGGTGGGGCCAACGTCCTGACTTTC. Protein sequence: CASSLEQGAGGANVLTF.

This chain connects TRBV6-5 to TRBJ2-7, with a weak D call TRBD1 (6 bases). The CDR3 is made up of 14 amino acids. V lost 5 bases and J 1 base, leaving 12 bases between the germline ends. Germline-derived CDR1 and CDR2 are MNHEY and SVGAGI. CDR3 DNA: TGTGCCAGCAGTCCACAGGGCCAATCCTACGAGCAGTACTTC. Residues: CASSPQGQSYEQYF.

The rearrangement links TRBV6-5 to TRBJ1-2; D may be TRBD1 (5 bases). The CDR3 sequence is 14 residues long. Per the germline V gene, CDR1 is MNHEY and CDR2 is SVGAGI. The V end was cut by 6 bases, the J end by 4 bases, with 15 bases between. Written as DNA, the CDR3 is TGTGCCAGCAGCGTCGAGGAGGGGCTCTATGGCTACACCTTC. Residues: CASSVEEGLYGYTF.

V usage is TRBV7-3 and J usage is TRBJ2-1; 7 bases agree with TRBD1. CDR3 length equals 14 residues. Germline V CDR1 and CDR2: SGHTA, FQGTGA. The V gene end was trimmed by 3 bases and the J gene end by 9 bases; junction bases not matched to a gene: 8. The CDR3 here is CASSFLQGVGEQFF. The CDR3 region has the DNA TGTGCCAGCAGCTTTCTCCAGGGGGTCGGTGAGCAGTTCTTC.

The chain recombines TRBV30 with TRBJ1-3; 7 bases match TRBD1. Trimming at V came to 3 bases and at J to 1 base, leaving 3 bases not matched to a gene. The CDR3 has 14 amino acids. Germline assignment: CDR1 GTSNPN and CDR2 SVGIG (reference sequence). The CDR3 here is CAWSWTGSGNTIYF. For the CDR3, the DNA is TGTGCCTGGAGCTGGACAGGATCTGGAAACACCATATATTTT. Looking up the rest from reference TRBV30 and TRBJ1-3 gives the full variable domain: SQTIHQWPATLVQPVGSPLSLECTVEGTSNPNLYWYRQAAGRGLQLLFYSVGIGQISSEVPQNLSASRPQDRQFILSSKKLLLSDSGFYLCAWSWTGSGNTIYFGEGSWLTVV.

CDR3 region: CASSVGPGQTYGYTF. For the CDR3, the DNA is TGTGCCAGCTCCGTAGGTCCGGGACAGACCTATGGCTACACCTTC. V usage is TRBV28 and J usage is TRBJ1-2; TRBD1 agrees at 7 bases. CDR1 and CDR2 (germline): MDHEN, SYDVKM. This CDR3 region has 15 residues. With 8 bases clipped from V and 4 bases from J, the junction kept 13 bases outside the gene matches.

V usage is TRBV2 and J usage is TRBJ2-7; D is possibly TRBD1 (6 bases). V shed 7 bases and J shed 5 bases, with 24 bases lying between them. Germline-derived CDR1 and CDR2 are SNHLY and FYNNEI. This CDR3 has 16 residues. CDR3 sequence (DNA): TGTGCCAGCACGTTAGAACATGTAAAGTGGGGGCACGAGCAGTACTTC. This sequence encodes CASTLEHVKWGHEQYF.

The chain couples TRBV11-3 to TRBJ2-2; 7 nucleotides match TRBD1. CDR1 is SGHNT and CDR2 is YENEEA in the germline V gene. Unmatched junction bases numbered 9, after V lost 6 bases and J lost 2 bases. The CDR3 is made up of 16 amino acids. Here the CDR3 DNA reads TGTGCCAGCAGGATCGGACAGGTGGAAAACACCGGGGAGCTGTTTTTT. The encoded protein is CASRIGQVENTGELFF. Complete variable domain (other parts from reference TRBV11-3 and TRBJ2-2): EAGVVQSPRYKIIEKKQPVAFWCNPISGHNTLYWYLQNLGQGPELLIRYENEEAVDDSQLPKDRFSAERLKGVDSTLKIQPAELGDSAVYLCASRIGQVENTGELFFGEGSRLTVL.

The CDR3 nucleotides are TGTGCCAGCAGCTTGGGACAGTCCTACCAAGAGACCCAGTACTTC. Amino acid sequence: CASSLGQSYQETQYF. V is TRBV5-4 and J is TRBJ2-5, with a weak D call TRBD1 (5 bases). The V end lost 0 bases, the J end lost 0 bases, and 9 bases lay between the germline ends. Germline V gene sequence: CDR1 SGHNT, CDR2 YYREEE (reference sequence). The CDR3 sequence is 15 residues long.

The chain combines TRBV10-3 with TRBJ2-3, with D hard to call. Trimming left V 10 bases short and J 1 base short, with 9 bases between. The CDR3 is 12 amino acids. Germline V CDR1 and CDR2: ENHRY, SYGVKD. The CDR3 here is CASYGGTDTQYF. CDR3 nucleotides: TGTGCCAGTTACGGTGGCACAGATACGCAGTATTTT.

This chain connects TRBV7-9 to TRBJ2-5; D gene unclear. V lost 5 bases and J lost 5, with 12 bases in between. CDR3 size: 13 residues. Germline V lookup: CDR1 SEHNR, CDR2 FQNEAQ (reference sequence). The CDR3 nucleotides are TGTGCCAGCAGCAAACAGATTCTGGAGACCCAGTACTTC. This codes for CASSKQILETQYF.

The chain couples TRBV11-3 to TRBJ2-2; TRBD1 matches at 10 bases. The CDR3 spans 15 residues. Germline-derived CDR1 and CDR2 are SGHNT and YENEEA. V lost 5 bases and J lost 7; bases outside the gene matches: 7. The CDR3 sequence: CASSEGQGGLGELFF. CDR3 sequence (DNA): TGTGCCAGCAGCGAAGGACAGGGGGGTCTCGGGGAGCTGTTTTTT.

V is TRBV5-5 and J is TRBJ1-1, with unresolved D. This CDR3 has 14 residues. Germline V CDR1 and CDR2: SGHKS, YYEKEE (reference sequence). Deletions cut 6 bases from V and 4 bases from J, with 16 bases between. CDR3 sequence (DNA): TGTGCCAGCACTAATTTCGTGGTCGGCACTGAAGCTTTCTTT. Amino acid sequence: CASTNFVVGTEAFF. Combining the CDR3 with reference TRBV5-5 and TRBJ1-1 gives the whole variable domain DAGVTQSPTHLIKTRGQQVTLRCSPISGHKSVSWYQQVLGQGPQFIFQYYEKEERGRGNFPDRFSARQFPNYSSELNVNALLLGDSALYLCASTNFVVGTEAFFGQGTRLTVV.

The genes are TRBV6-5 and TRBJ1-1, with 9 positions matching TRBD1. Unmatched junction bases numbered 11, after V lost 7 bases and J lost 5 bases. The CDR3 runs to 15 residues. Germline lookup yields CDR1 MNHEY and CDR2 SVGAGI. The CDR3 region has the DNA TGTGCCAGCAACCCCCCGGGACAGGGTTGGACTGAAGCTTTCTTT. It yields the protein CASNPPGQGWTEAFF.

The chain uses TRBV5-1 and TRBJ2-1; 7 positions match TRBD2. The CDR3 has 13 amino acids. With V trimmed by 0 bases and J by 9 bases, 3 bases remained unmatched. The germline V gene has CDR1 SGHRS and CDR2 YFSETQ. The CDR3 DNA sequence: TGCGCCAGCAGCTTGGGAAGGGAGGGTGAGCAGTTCTTC. Translating it yields CASSLGREGEQFF.

This chain connects TRBV3-1 (or the pseudogene TRBV3-2) to TRBJ2-1; TRBD2 aligns across 11 bases. CDR1 LGHDT and CDR2 YNNKEL come from the germline V gene (reference sequence). This CDR3 is 17 amino acids long. With 3 bases clipped from V and 7 bases from J, the junction kept 11 bases outside the gene matches. The CDR3 sequence: CASSQVLAGGPENEQFF. In DNA form, the CDR3 reads TGTGCCAGCAGCCAGGTCTTAGCGGGGGGGCCAGAGAATGAGCAGTTCTTC.

J is TRBJ2-1 and V is TRBV28, with D possibly TRBD2 on 5 matching bases. This CDR3 is 14 amino acids long. Trimming pared 8 bases from V and 4 bases from J, leaving 15 bases between. Germline CDR1 is MDHEN and CDR2 is SYDVKM. CDR3 coding DNA: TGTGCCAGCGTAGGGAGTAATACATACAATGAGCAGTTCTTC. This gives the protein CASVGSNTYNEQFF.

This clone was counted between two and nine times. The genes are TRBV5-4 and TRBJ1-5, with TRBD1 as a possible D gene (5 bases). This CDR3 contains 13 residues. Germline lookup yields CDR1 SGHNT and CDR2 YYREEE (reference sequence). V dropped 2 bases and J dropped 7 bases, with 10 bases sitting between them. Here the CDR3 reads CASSFGGDQPQHF. Here the CDR3 DNA reads TGTGCCAGCAGCTTTGGAGGGGACCAGCCCCAGCATTTT.

This clone was observed a few times. The chain recombines TRBV7-2 with TRBJ2-3; perhaps TRBD2 as D (5 bases). The CDR3 contains 14 residues. V was cut by 0 bases and J by 7 bases, with 11 bases left in between. In germline, CDR1 is SGHTA, CDR2 FQGNSA. DNA of the CDR3: TGTGCCAGCAGCTTAGCCCTAGCCACTAATACGCAGTATTTT. Its protein is CASSLALATNTQYF.

This sequence joins TRBV19 and TRBJ2-3; 15 nucleotides align to TRBD2. Germline CDR1 is LNHDA and CDR2 is SQIVND (reference sequence). Germline trimming cut 6 bases from V and 0 bases from J; bases unmatched to any gene: 7. There are 18 residues in the CDR3. Here the CDR3 reads CASSYGLAGGTSTDTQYF. CDR3 DNA sequence: TGTGCCAGTAGCTATGGACTAGCGGGGGGGACTAGCACAGATACGCAGTATTTT.

The chain joins TRBV11-2 to TRBJ2-1; TRBD2 agrees at 9 bases. Trimming took 1 base from V and 5 from J; bases not matched to a gene: 3. The CDR3 consists of 15 residues. The germline CDR1 and CDR2 sequences are SGHAT and FQNNGV. Written as DNA, the CDR3 is TGTGCCAGCAGCTTAGGGGCTAGCGGGAACAATGAGCAGTTCTTC. Translating gives CASSLGASGNNEQFF.

J is TRBJ2-3 and V is TRBV6-5; D call uncertain. Deletions cut 2 bases from V and 3 bases from J, with 12 bases between. The CDR3 is made up of 15 amino acids. CDR1 MNHEY and CDR2 SVGAGI come from the germline V gene. The CDR3 is CASSYQIGGTDTQYF. In DNA form, the CDR3 reads TGTGCCAGCAGTTACCAAATTGGCGGAACAGATACGCAGTATTTT.

The chain couples TRBV18 to TRBJ1-2, with D uncertain. V lost 2 bases and J lost 3, with 7 bases in between. The CDR3 contains 13 residues. The germline V gene encodes CDR1 KGHSH and CDR2 LQKENI. CDR3 amino acids: CASSPNGDYGYTF. CDR3 nucleotide sequence: TGTGCCAGCTCACCAAACGGGGACTATGGCTACACCTTC.